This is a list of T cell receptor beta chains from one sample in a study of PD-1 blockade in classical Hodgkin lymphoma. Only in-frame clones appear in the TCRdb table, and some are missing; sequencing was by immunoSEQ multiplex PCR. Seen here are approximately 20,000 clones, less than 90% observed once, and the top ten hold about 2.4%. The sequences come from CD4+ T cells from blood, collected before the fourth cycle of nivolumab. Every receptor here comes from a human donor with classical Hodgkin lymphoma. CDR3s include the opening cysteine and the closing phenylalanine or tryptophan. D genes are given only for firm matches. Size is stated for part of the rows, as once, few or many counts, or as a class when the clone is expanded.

CDR3nt: TGTGCCAGTAGTATGACGGGGGGCACCGGGGAGCTGTTTTTT; CDR3aa: CASSMTGGTGELFF; j_gene: TRBJ2-2; d_gene: TRBD2; abundance: -; v_gene: TRBV19
CDR3nt: TGTGCCAGCAGTGTGGAGGATAATTCACCCCTCCACTTT; CDR3aa: CASSVEDNSPLHF; j_gene: TRBJ1-6; d_gene: -; abundance: -; v_gene: TRBV25-1
CDR3nt: TGTGCCAGCAGTTACAAAGGGGTCTTGACCTACGAGCAGTACTTC; CDR3aa: CASSYKGVLTYEQYF; j_gene: TRBJ2-7; d_gene: -; abundance: -; v_gene: TRBV6-5
CDR3nt: TGTGCCAGCAGCGCCGGGACAGGGCGTGAGCAGTACTTC; CDR3aa: CASSAGTGREQYF; j_gene: TRBJ2-7; d_gene: TRBD1; abundance: few; v_gene: TRBV5-8
CDR3nt: TGCAGCGTTTCGCGGGACAGCCCCTACGAGCAGTACTTC; CDR3aa: CSVSRDSPYEQYF; j_gene: TRBJ2-7; d_gene: -; abundance: once; v_gene: TRBV29-1
CDR3nt: TGTGCCAGCAGCGTAAGACTAGCGGGAGCTGGTGAGCAGTTCTTC; CDR3aa: CASSVRLAGAGEQFF; j_gene: TRBJ2-1; d_gene: TRBD2; abundance: few; v_gene: TRBV9
CDR3nt: TGTGCCAGCAGCAACACGAGGGGTTGGGAGACCCAGTACTTC; CDR3aa: CASSNTRGWETQYF; j_gene: TRBJ2-5; d_gene: -; abundance: -; v_gene: TRBV11-2
CDR3nt: TGTGCCAGTAGTATTGAGACAGGGCGGGAGACCCAGTACTTC; CDR3aa: CASSIETGRETQYF; j_gene: TRBJ2-5; d_gene: TRBD1; abundance: -; v_gene: TRBV19
CDR3nt: TGTGCCAGCAGCCTCCCGAGAGGGGAGCAGTACTTC; CDR3aa: CASSLPRGEQYF; j_gene: TRBJ2-7; d_gene: -; abundance: -; v_gene: TRBV6-1
CDR3nt: TGCGCCAGCAGCGGCAAAACAGGGGGCCGGGAGGAGACCCAGTACTTC; CDR3aa: CASSGKTGGREETQYF; j_gene: TRBJ2-5; d_gene: TRBD1; abundance: -; v_gene: TRBV5-1
CDR3nt: TGTGCCAGCCGACCGACAGGGGGCACCGGGGAGCTGTTTTTT; CDR3aa: CASRPTGGTGELFF; j_gene: TRBJ2-2; d_gene: TRBD1; abundance: -; v_gene: TRBV19
CDR3nt: TGTGCCAGCAGTGTCGACCGGGACAGCAATGAGCAGTTCTTC; CDR3aa: CASSVDRDSNEQFF; j_gene: TRBJ2-1; d_gene: TRBD1; abundance: -; v_gene: TRBV2
CDR3nt: TGTGCCAGCAGGGTGGGTCGCGGCCCCTACGAGCAGTACTTC; CDR3aa: CASRVGRGPYEQYF; j_gene: TRBJ2-7; d_gene: -; abundance: -; v_gene: TRBV6-5
CDR3nt: TGCGCCAGCAGCCAAAACAGGGGGAGGAATGGCTACACCTTC; CDR3aa: CASSQNRGRNGYTF; j_gene: TRBJ1-2; d_gene: TRBD1; abundance: -; v_gene: TRBV4-1
CDR3nt: TGTGCCAGCAGCTTTAGCTCCTACGAGCAGTACTTC; CDR3aa: CASSFSSYEQYF; j_gene: TRBJ2-7; d_gene: -; abundance: -; v_gene: TRBV5-5
CDR3nt: TGTGCCAGCAGCTTAGGGCCCCGAGATGGCCAAGAGACCCAGTACTTC; CDR3aa: CASSLGPRDGQETQYF; j_gene: TRBJ2-5; d_gene: -; abundance: -; v_gene: TRBV7-6
CDR3nt: TGTGCCAGCAGTTCCTACGAGCAGTACTTC; CDR3aa: CASSSYEQYF; j_gene: TRBJ2-7; d_gene: -; abundance: -; v_gene: TRBV21-1
CDR3nt: TGTGCCAGCAGTTCCCCTCCACGGGGGGCCCCCATGAACACTGAAGCTTTCTTT; CDR3aa: CASSSPPRGAPMNTEAFF; j_gene: TRBJ1-1; d_gene: -; abundance: -; v_gene: TRBV28
CDR3nt: TGTGCCAGCAGTTCCGCTAGCGGAACTAGCACAGATACGCAGTATTTT; CDR3aa: CASSSASGTSTDTQYF; j_gene: TRBJ2-3; d_gene: TRBD2; abundance: -; v_gene: TRBV6-6
CDR3nt: TGTGCCAGCAGCGCAGGGGGCTATGGCTACACCTTC; CDR3aa: CASSAGGYGYTF; j_gene: TRBJ1-2; d_gene: TRBD1; abundance: few; v_gene: TRBV14
CDR3nt: TGTGCCAGCAGTTACTCCCGGGGATACGAGCAGTACTTC; CDR3aa: CASSYSRGYEQYF; j_gene: TRBJ2-7; d_gene: -; abundance: -; v_gene: TRBV6-5
CDR3nt: TGTGCCAGCAGCTCAGGGGTCGTCATGAACACTGAAGCTTTCTTT; CDR3aa: CASSSGVVMNTEAFF; j_gene: TRBJ1-1; d_gene: -; abundance: once; v_gene: TRBV6-1
CDR3nt: TGTGCCAGCTCACCGGAAATAAGCCCCGGGGAGCTGTTTTTT; CDR3aa: CASSPEISPGELFF; j_gene: TRBJ2-2; d_gene: -; abundance: -; v_gene: TRBV18
CDR3nt: TGTGCCAGCAGTGCCGGACAGGGGTACACTGAAGCTTTCTTT; CDR3aa: CASSAGQGYTEAFF; j_gene: TRBJ1-1; d_gene: TRBD1; abundance: few; v_gene: TRBV6-1
CDR3nt: TGTGCCAGCAGCTTAGGGGGGAGAATTAATGAGCAGTTCTTC; CDR3aa: CASSLGGRINEQFF; j_gene: TRBJ2-1; d_gene: -; abundance: once; v_gene: TRBV7-2
CDR3nt: TGTGCCAGCAGTGAATTCGGTCCGGGAACAGCTTTCTTT; CDR3aa: CASSEFGPGTAFF; j_gene: TRBJ1-1; d_gene: -; abundance: once; v_gene: TRBV25-1
CDR3nt: TGTGCCAGCAGCGGAGGGGCGGGCCCAAGCTACGAGCAGTACTTC; CDR3aa: CASSGGAGPSYEQYF; j_gene: TRBJ2-7; d_gene: -; abundance: -; v_gene: TRBV9
CDR3nt: TGTGCCAGCAGCGCGGGGTACCAAGAGACCCAGTACTTC; CDR3aa: CASSAGYQETQYF; j_gene: TRBJ2-5; d_gene: -; abundance: -; v_gene: TRBV9
CDR3nt: TGTGCCAGCTCACCAAGGGGACAGGGGGATTCCATTTGGGAGACCCAGTACTTC; CDR3aa: CASSPRGQGDSIWETQYF; j_gene: TRBJ2-5; d_gene: TRBD1; abundance: -; v_gene: TRBV18
CDR3nt: TGTGCCAGCAGTTACCAGCGCGGCTCCGAGCAGTACTTC; CDR3aa: CASSYQRGSEQYF; j_gene: TRBJ2-7; d_gene: -; abundance: -; v_gene: TRBV6-5
CDR3nt: TGTGCCAGCAGTTACGGTCTGGGGCAGGGCACTCAGCCCCAGCATTTT; CDR3aa: CASSYGLGQGTQPQHF; j_gene: TRBJ1-5; d_gene: -; abundance: -; v_gene: TRBV6-6
CDR3nt: TGTGCCAGCAGCGCCAAGGGGGCGGTAGATACGCAGTATTTT; CDR3aa: CASSAKGAVDTQYF; j_gene: TRBJ2-3; d_gene: TRBD1; abundance: -; v_gene: TRBV11-3
CDR3nt: TGTGCCAGCTCACCGTCAGCAGGGCCCTCTGGAAACACCATATATTTT; CDR3aa: CASSPSAGPSGNTIYF; j_gene: TRBJ1-3; d_gene: -; abundance: -; v_gene: TRBV18
CDR3nt: TGTGCCAGCAGTTACGCGGGGGTGGACTATGGCTACACCTTC; CDR3aa: CASSYAGVDYGYTF; j_gene: TRBJ1-2; d_gene: -; abundance: -; v_gene: TRBV6-6
CDR3nt: TGCGCCAGCAGACAAGGGACTAGCGGGAGCGATGAGCAGTTCTTC; CDR3aa: CASRQGTSGSDEQFF; j_gene: TRBJ2-1; d_gene: TRBD2; abundance: once; v_gene: TRBV5-1
CDR3nt: TGTGCCAGCAGCGTAGCTACTTTCTCCTACGAGCAGTACTTC; CDR3aa: CASSVATFSYEQYF; j_gene: TRBJ2-7; d_gene: -; abundance: -; v_gene: TRBV9
CDR3nt: TGTGCCAGCAGCCAAACAGGGGGCCATTACAATGAGCAGTTCTTC; CDR3aa: CASSQTGGHYNEQFF; j_gene: TRBJ2-1; d_gene: TRBD1; abundance: -; v_gene: TRBV6-6
CDR3nt: TGTGCCAGCAGTAACCAGGACGGTTTCGGCGGCTACACCTTC; CDR3aa: CASSNQDGFGGYTF; j_gene: TRBJ1-2; d_gene: -; abundance: -; v_gene: TRBV6-1
CDR3nt: TGTGCCAGCAGCTTGGTACCTACATTCTACGAGCAGTACTTC; CDR3aa: CASSLVPTFYEQYF; j_gene: TRBJ2-7; d_gene: -; abundance: -; v_gene: TRBV5-5